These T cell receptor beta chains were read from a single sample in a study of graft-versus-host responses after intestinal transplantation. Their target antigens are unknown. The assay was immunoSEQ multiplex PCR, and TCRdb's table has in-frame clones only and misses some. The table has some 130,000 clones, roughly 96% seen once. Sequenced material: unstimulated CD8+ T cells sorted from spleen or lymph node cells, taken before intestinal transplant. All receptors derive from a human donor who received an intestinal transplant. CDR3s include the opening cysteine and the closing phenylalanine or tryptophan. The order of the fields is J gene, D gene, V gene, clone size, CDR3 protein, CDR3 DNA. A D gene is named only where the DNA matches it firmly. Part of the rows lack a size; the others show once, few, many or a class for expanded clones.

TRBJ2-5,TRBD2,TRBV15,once,CATSRDTGGGQETQYF,TGTGCCACCAGCAGAGATACGGGAGGGGGTCAAGAGACCCAGTACTTC
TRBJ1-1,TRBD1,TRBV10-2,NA,CASIPDRGPTEAFF,TGCGCCAGCATCCCGGACAGGGGGCCCACTGAAGCTTTCTTT
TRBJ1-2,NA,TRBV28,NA,CASSPEGGRDGYTF,TGTGCCAGCAGTCCCGAGGGGGGCAGGGATGGCTACACCTTC
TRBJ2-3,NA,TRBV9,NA,CASSVKGSTDTQYF,TGTGCCAGCAGCGTTAAAGGAAGCACAGATACGCAGTATTTT
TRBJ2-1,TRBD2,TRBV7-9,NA,CASSLASGSSNEQFF,TGTGCCAGCAGCTTGGCAAGCGGGAGTAGCAATGAGCAGTTCTTC
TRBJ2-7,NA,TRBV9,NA,CASSARAVGYEQYF,TGTGCCAGCAGCGCGAGGGCCGTGGGGTACGAGCAGTACTTC
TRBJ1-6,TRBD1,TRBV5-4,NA,CASSSTGVNSPLHF,TGTGCCAGCAGCTCCACAGGGGTTAATTCACCCCTCCACTTT
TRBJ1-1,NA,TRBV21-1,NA,CASSKEGAERPEAFF,TGTGCCAGCAGCAAGGAGGGGGCAGAAAGACCTGAAGCTTTCTTT
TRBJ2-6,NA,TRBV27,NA,CASSLPGPGANVLTF,TGTGCCAGCAGCCTACCGGGGCCTGGGGCCAACGTCCTGACTTTC
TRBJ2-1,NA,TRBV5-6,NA,CASSWGTEDNEQFF,TGTGCCAGCAGCTGGGGGACGGAAGACAATGAGCAGTTCTTC
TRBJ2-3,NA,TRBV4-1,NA,CASSQEPLLGRGTDTQYF,TGCGCCAGCAGCCAAGAACCCCTTCTAGGACGGGGCACAGATACGCAGTATTTT